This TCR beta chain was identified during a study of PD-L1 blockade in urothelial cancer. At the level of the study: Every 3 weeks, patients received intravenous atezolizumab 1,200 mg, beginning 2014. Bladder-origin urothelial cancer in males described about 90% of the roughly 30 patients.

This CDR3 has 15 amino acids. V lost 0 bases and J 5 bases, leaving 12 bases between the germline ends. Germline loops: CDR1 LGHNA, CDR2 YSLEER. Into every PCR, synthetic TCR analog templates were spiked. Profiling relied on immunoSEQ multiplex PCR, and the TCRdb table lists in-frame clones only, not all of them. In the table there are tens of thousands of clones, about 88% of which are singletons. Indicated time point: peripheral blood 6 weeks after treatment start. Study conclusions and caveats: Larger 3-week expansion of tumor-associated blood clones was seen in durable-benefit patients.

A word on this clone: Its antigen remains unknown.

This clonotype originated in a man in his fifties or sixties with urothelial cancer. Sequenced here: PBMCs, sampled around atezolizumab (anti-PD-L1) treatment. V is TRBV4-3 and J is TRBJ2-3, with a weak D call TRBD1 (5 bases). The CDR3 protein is CASSQDSGSVDTQYF. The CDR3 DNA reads TGCGCCAGCAGCCAAGATTCAGGGTCCGTAGATACGCAGTATTTT.